Shown below are 21 T cell receptor beta chains from a single sample sequenced in a study of cytomegalovirus exposure and HLA in healthy donors. PCR used 60 Vbeta primers and 13 Jbeta primers. The repertoire was sequenced with immunoSEQ multiplex PCR; TCRdb's copy has only in-frame clones and lacks some. The top ten clones hold around 0.91% of a sample with under 200,000 clones, roughly four fifths of them seen once. The sequencing sample was made of PBMCs. These receptors were collected from a girl between 2 and 10 years old in good health and CMV-seropositive.

This sequence joins TRBV6-1 and TRBJ2-1, with a weak D call TRBD2 (7 bases). Germline V gene data show CDR1 as MNHNS and CDR2 as SASEGT. This CDR3 is built from 11 residues. The germline V and J ends were trimmed by 6 bases and 16 bases, with 16 bases remaining between them. The DNA of the CDR3 is TGTGCCAGCAGGGGGACAAGGGAGGGTTTCTTC. It yields the protein CASRGTREGFF.

The chain couples TRBV9 to TRBJ2-6; TRBD2 aligns across 7 bases. This CDR3 region has 18 residues. The V and J ends lost 0 bases and 2 bases, in that order; junction bases with no gene match: 8. From germline, CDR1 is SGDLS and CDR2 YYNGEE. The CDR3 here is CASSVATDGRPGANVLTF. CDR3 DNA: TGTGCCAGCAGCGTAGCTACGGACGGGAGGCCTGGGGCCAACGTCCTGACTTTC.

The rearrangement links TRBV19 to TRBJ1-3; D not resolved. V lost 4 bases and J 0 bases, leaving 10 bases between the germline ends. CDR1 LNHDA and CDR2 SQIVND come from the germline V gene (reference sequence). CDR3 size: 15 residues. The CDR3: CASSTGLSSGNTIYF. CDR3 nucleotide sequence: TGTGCCAGTAGTACCGGACTTAGCTCTGGAAACACCATATATTTT.

The chain carries TRBV4-1 and TRBJ1-5; possibly TRBD1 for D (6 bases). CDR1 and CDR2 (germline): MGHRA, YSYEKL. The V end lost 8 bases, the J end lost 3 bases, and 17 bases lay between the germline ends. CDR3 length equals 15 residues. The CDR3 nucleotides are TGCGCCAGCGCACCCCACAGGGATTCCAATCAGCCCCAGCATTTT. Residues: CASAPHRDSNQPQHF.

This sequence joins TRBV5-8 and TRBJ2-3, with a possible D match to TRBD2 (6 bases). Germline V lookup: CDR1 SGHTS, CDR2 YDEGEE. V was pared by 3 bases and J by 1 base, with 9 bases between. This CDR3 is built from 14 residues. The CDR3 bases are TGTGCCAGCAGCTGGTCTAGCGGCACAGATACGCAGTATTTT. It yields the protein CASSWSSGTDTQYF.

The V and J genes are TRBV5-6 and TRBJ2-6; tentatively, D is TRBD1 (6 bases). The CDR3 spans 17 residues. V lost 1 base and J lost 0, with 11 bases in between. Germline lookup yields CDR1 SGHDT and CDR2 YYEEEE. In nucleotides, the CDR3 is TGTGCCAGCAGCTTGTATACAGGGAACTCTGGGGCCAACGTCCTGACTTTC. This codes for CASSLYTGNSGANVLTF.

The chain couples TRBV4-1 to TRBJ1-5, with D possibly matching TRBD1 (5 bases). Per germline, CDR1 MGHRA and CDR2 YSYEKL. The CDR3 runs 17 residues. V was cut by 1 base and J by 0 bases, with 13 bases left in between. CDR3 nucleotides: TGCGCCAGCAGCCAAGTGACAGCGCTTTATAGCAATCAGCCCCAGCATTTT. This gives the protein CASSQVTALYSNQPQHF.

The rearrangement links TRBV5-4 to TRBJ2-3; TRBD1 aligns across 8 bases. This CDR3 is 15 amino acids long. Trimming removed 2 bases from V and 2 bases from J; junction bases left unmatched: 4. Germline values: CDR1 SGHNT, CDR2 YYREEE (reference sequence). CDR3 nucleotides: TGTGCCAGCAGCTTCGACAGGGGAGTCACAGATACGCAGTATTTT. Amino acid sequence: CASSFDRGVTDTQYF.

The chain employs TRBV5-1 and TRBJ2-7; 8 bases are a match to TRBD2. This CDR3 comprises 13 residues. The germline gives CDR1 SGHRS, CDR2 YFSETQ. J lost 5 bases, V lost 1 base, and 2 bases had no gene match. CDR3 bases: TGCGCCAGCAGCTTGTACGGGAGGGACGAGCAGTACTTC. Protein sequence: CASSLYGRDEQYF.

The J gene is TRBJ2-5, the V gene TRBV28; 10 bases are a match to TRBD2. Trimming at V came to 4 bases and at J to 0 bases, leaving 5 bases not matched to a gene. The CDR3 spans 16 residues. The germline CDR1 and CDR2 sequences are MDHEN and SYDVKM. DNA for the CDR3: TGTGCCAGCAGTTACCCCGGGACTAGCGACCAAGAGACCCAGTACTTC. This translates into CASSYPGTSDQETQYF.

V usage is TRBV30 and J usage is TRBJ2-5; D may be TRBD1 (5 bases). Germline values: CDR1 GTSNPN, CDR2 SVGIG (reference sequence). The length of the CDR3 is 14 residues. V was cut by 5 bases and J by 3 bases, with 16 bases left in between. For the CDR3, the DNA is TGTGCCTGGGTAGGGCCAGGGTTGGAAGAGACCCAGTACTTC. Translating it yields CAWVGPGLEETQYF.

The chain uses TRBV28 and TRBJ2-5; D remains ambiguous. V was trimmed by 6 bases and J by 9 bases, leaving 8 bases between them. Germline lookup yields CDR1 MDHEN and CDR2 SYDVKM. The CDR3 runs 10 residues. The CDR3, as DNA: TGTGCCAGCAGCAACATCGCCCAGTACTTC. Translating it yields CASSNIAQYF. Complete variable domain (other parts from reference TRBV28 and TRBJ2-5): DVKVTQSSRYLVKRTGEKVFLECVQDMDHENMFWYRQDPGLGLRLIYFSYDVKMKEKGDIPEGYSVSREKKERFSLILESASTNQTSMYLCASSNIAQYFGPGTRLLVL.

This clone was found once. The rearrangement links TRBV6-1 to TRBJ2-7, with 8 nucleotides matching TRBD1. The junction had 12 bases not matched to a gene; V was cut back by 2 bases and J by 6 bases. Germline CDR1 is MNHNS and CDR2 is SASEGT. The CDR3 spans 16 residues. CDR3 region: CASSESAGTGSREQYF. As DNA, the CDR3 is TGTGCCAGCAGTGAATCGGCCGGGACAGGCTCGCGCGAGCAGTACTTC.

This chain joins TRBV13 and TRBJ1-2; 8 bases fit TRBD1. J was trimmed by 5 bases and V by 3 bases; bases with no gene match: 11. Germline CDR1 reads PRHDT; CDR2 reads FYEKMQ (reference sequence). CDR3 length: 16 residues. The CDR3 coding sequence is TGTGCCAGCAGCTTCCGTTTGACAGGGGACTCGTATGGCTACACCTTC. This encodes CASSFRLTGDSYGYTF.

J is TRBJ1-4 and V is TRBV6-1, with 7 bases that match TRBD1. CDR3 length equals 14 residues. The J segment lost 3 bases and the V segment lost 8 bases, leaving 6 bases of the junction unmatched. CDR1 MNHNS and CDR2 SASEGT come from the germline V gene. CDR3 sequence: CASGQTGPNEKLFF. The CDR3 DNA reads TGTGCCAGCGGACAGACAGGGCCTAATGAAAAACTGTTTTTT.

J is TRBJ2-1 and V is TRBV4-2; 7 positions agree with TRBD2. Germline CDR1 LGHNA, CDR2 YNFKEQ. V gave up 3 bases and J gave up 4 bases; unmatched junction bases: 9. CDR3 length: 16 amino acids. The CDR3 DNA sequence: TGTGCCAGCAGCCAGGGCACGGGGGGAGAATACAATGAGCAGTTCTTC. Translated, it gives CASSQGTGGEYNEQFF.

The table lists this clone with a count of one. CDR3 in amino acids: CAWNQGQGYEQYF. The CDR3 DNA is TGTGCCTGGAATCAGGGACAGGGCTACGAGCAGTACTTC. The chain joins TRBV30 to TRBJ2-7, with 9 positions matching TRBD1. Germline loops: CDR1 GTSNPN, CDR2 SVGIG (reference sequence). This CDR3 has 13 amino acids. V was clipped by 4 bases and J by 3 bases; unmatched bases: 4.

This chain connects TRBV2 to TRBJ1-5; D gene unclear. This CDR3 region has 14 residues. CDR1 and CDR2 (germline): SNHLY, FYNNEI. V dropped 8 bases and J dropped 0 bases, with 11 bases sitting between them. This CDR3 is CASRTLNSNQPQHF. The CDR3 DNA is TGTGCCAGCCGGACTCTGAATAGCAATCAGCCCCAGCATTTT.

The chain is built from TRBV10-2 and TRBJ2-7; D possibly corresponds to TRBD2 (7 bases). This CDR3 is built from 16 residues. Deletions cut 0 bases from V and 1 base from J, with 13 bases between. Germline V gene lookup returns CDR1 WSHSY and CDR2 SAAADI. The CDR3 bases are TGCGCCAGCAGTGAGTCGCGGGGGCTAGCGTCCTACGAGCAGTACTTC. Residues: CASSESRGLASYEQYF.

The genes are TRBV7-9 and TRBJ2-1; TRBD1 matches at 7 bases. The V segment lost 5 bases and the J segment 4 bases; nucleotides outside the gene matches: 2. Germline CDR1 and CDR2: SEHNR and FQNEAQ (reference sequence). The CDR3 consists of 13 residues. CDR3 loop: CASSPGQYNEQFF. Here the CDR3 DNA reads TGTGCCAGCAGCCCGGGACAGTACAATGAGCAGTTCTTC.

This clone has a handful of counts. This chain connects TRBV27 to TRBJ1-4; D might be TRBD1 (6 bases). V was clipped by 5 bases and J by 13 bases, with 20 bases between them. The CDR3 runs 14 residues. Germline V lookup: CDR1 MNHEY, CDR2 SMNVEV (reference sequence). In nucleotides, the CDR3 is TGTGCCAGCAGTCTCATTCGACAGGCGATACCACTGTTTTTT. Its protein product is CASSLIRQAIPLFF.